The entry below gives a single TCR beta chain sequence along with its context. This sample is part of a study of OX40 agonist ivuxolimab in advanced cancers. Study information: One patient with hepatocellular carcinoma and two with cutaneous melanoma, three in all, had partial responses.

V shed 5 bases, J shed 2 bases, and the junction held 7 bases outside the gene matches. This CDR3 comprises 15 residues. Germline CDR1 MNHNS, CDR2 SASEGT. The repertoire was sequenced with immunoSEQ multiplex PCR; TCRdb's copy has only in-frame clones and lacks some. The sample yields roughly 65,000 clones, around 89% seen once. The chain is built from TRBV6-1 and TRBJ2-3; 7 nucleotides match TRBD2. Sequencing was performed on CD4+ or CD8+ T cells sorted from blood, taken in a trial of the OX40 agonist ivuxolimab. The clonotype originates from an adult with an advanced solid tumor such as melanoma, head and neck, liver or kidney cancer. CDR3: CASSRDYPATDTQYF. CDR3 bases: TGTGCCAGCAGTAGGGACTATCCGGCCACAGATACGCAGTATTTT.